One sample yielded the 12 T cell receptor beta chains listed below, sequenced in a study of T-cell reconstitution after alpha-beta-depleted transplantation in children. Using unique molecular identifiers, the investigators prepared the TCRbeta library. Each CDR3 protein is one row after TCRdb ran MiXCR on the PCR reads. This table holds about 340,000 distinct CDR3 sequences, about 14% found once. The sample here was PBMCs, taken from the stem cell graft. The receptor source for this set is a human donor who donated a stem cell graft to a child with Fanconi anemia.

This clonotype was detected a few times. The V call is TRBV6-2 or TRBV6-3, the J call TRBJ2-3, with a possible D match to TRBD2 (5 bases). The ends were cut back, 7 bases at V and 8 bases at J, with 13 bases in the middle. Germline values: CDR1 MNHEY, CDR2 SVGEGT. The CDR3 consists of 12 residues. Here the CDR3 DNA reads TGTGCCAGCACCTTCACCCGGGGTACGCAGTATTTT. Translated: CASTFTRGTQYF.

Only a few counts were recorded for this clonotype. The chain links TRBV15 to TRBJ2-5; D might be TRBD2 (5 bases). This CDR3 is 16 amino acids long. V was cut by 3 bases and J by 2 bases, with 16 bases left in between. Germline CDR1 is LNHNV and CDR2 is YYDKDF (reference sequence). The CDR3 DNA is TGTGCCACCAGCAGTCTCGGAATAGCGCCTCAAGAGACCCAGTACTTC. Amino acid sequence: CATSSLGIAPQETQYF.

The chain recombines TRBV3-1 with TRBJ2-5; 9 bases map to TRBD1. J was trimmed by 0 bases and V by 6 bases; bases with no gene match: 14. In germline, CDR1 is LGHDT, CDR2 YNNKEL (reference sequence). The CDR3 is 18 residues long. In DNA, the CDR3 is TGTGCCAGCAGGCTAGAGGGGACAGGGTTAATATACCAAGAGACCCAGTACTTC. This sequence encodes CASRLEGTGLIYQETQYF.

The table lists this clonotype with many counts. Germline is not matched at one junction end, which may reflect a read error. The V call is TRBV7-9, the J call TRBJ2-3; D possibly corresponds to TRBD2 (7 bases). Germline CDR1 SEHNR, CDR2 FQNEAQ (reference sequence). The CDR3 sequence is 15 residues long. CDR3 coding DNA: TGCGCCAGCAGCTTGGGGGGGGCCGGCACAGATACGCAGTATTTT. Protein sequence: CASSLGGAGTDTQYF.

This chain links TRBV12-3 or TRBV12-4 with TRBJ1-4; TRBD1 matches at 11 bases. The CDR3 has 14 amino acids. The junction had 3 bases not matched to a gene; V was cut back by 6 bases and J by 6 bases. As DNA, the CDR3 is TGTGCCAGCAGACTGGGACAGGGGGATGAAAAACTGTTTTTT. It encodes CASRLGQGDEKLFF.

The chain links TRBV5-1 to TRBJ2-3; no reliable D call. This CDR3 contains 14 residues. Germline CDR1 reads SGHRS; CDR2 reads YFSETQ. V was cut by 0 bases and J by 6 bases, with 11 bases left in between. CDR3 sequence (DNA): TGCGCCAGCAGCTTGGATGGAAAATGGGATACGCAGTATTTT. Its translation: CASSLDGKWDTQYF.

The chain couples TRBV20-1 to TRBJ1-2; D gene unclear. Trimming left V 5 bases short and J 2 bases short, with 12 bases between. Germline CDR1 DFQATT, CDR2 SNEGSKA (reference sequence). This CDR3 comprises 13 residues. The CDR3 DNA follows: TGCAGTGCTGCGGCCCTTTCGAACTATGGCTACACCTTC. Its translation is CSAAALSNYGYTF.

The rearrangement links TRBV4-1 to TRBJ1-5; a possible D gene is TRBD1 (6 bases). The CDR3 extends over 13 amino acids. The V gene's germline CDR1 is MGHRA and CDR2 YSYEKL. With 3 bases removed from V and 4 bases from J, the gap between germline ends came to 7 bases. CDR3 loop: CASSHGQNQPQHF. As DNA, the CDR3 is TGCGCCAGCAGCCATGGACAGAATCAGCCCCAGCATTTT.

This clonotype was counted between two and nine times. The rearrangement links TRBV10-3 to TRBJ2-3; a weak D match, TRBD1 (5 bases). The V gene lost 7 bases and the J gene lost 2 bases, with 10 bases spanning the gap. The germline V gene has CDR1 ENHRY and CDR2 SYGVKD. The CDR3 sequence is 13 residues long. The CDR3 DNA follows: TGTGCCATCACGGCACAGGACACAGATACGCAGTATTTT. Translation gives CAITAQDTDTQYF.

This clonotype has a count of ten or more. The chain combines TRBV6-2 or TRBV6-3 with TRBJ2-7, with D perhaps given as TRBD1 or TRBD2 (5 bases each). V was pared by 6 bases and J by 4 bases, with 10 bases between. The CDR3 contains 12 residues. Germline-derived CDR1 and CDR2 are MNHEY and SVGEGT. This CDR3 is CASSWDGYEQYV. The CDR3 coding sequence is TGTGCCAGCAGCTGGGACGGTTACGAGCAGTACGTC.

The chain carries TRBV20-1 and TRBJ2-3; 9 nucleotides agree with TRBD2. The CDR3 is 18 residues long. CDR1 is DFQATT and CDR2 is SNEGSKA in the germline V gene (reference sequence). Trimming cost V 7 bases and J 2 bases; bases outside gene matches: 19. CDR3 amino acids: CSVLRGGGALGFTDTQYF. For the CDR3, the DNA is TGCAGTGTTTTACGGGGCGGGGGGGCTTTGGGTTTCACAGATACGCAGTATTTT.

The chain combines TRBV29-1 with TRBJ2-3, with 11 bases lining up with TRBD2. The V and J ends lost 7 bases and 2 bases, in that order; junction bases with no gene match: 2. The germline V gene has CDR1 SQVTM and CDR2 ANQGSEA. The CDR3 sequence is 13 residues long. The CDR3 DNA is TGCAGCGCGACTAGCGGGGACACAGATACGCAGTATTTT. This encodes CSATSGDTDTQYF.